The clone carrying this TCR beta chain was detected many times. Its antigen is still unknown. This record belongs to a study of glioma-infiltrating T cells. Points from the study as a whole: Only very few CDR3 sequences appeared in both tissue and blood. Non-neoplastic patients had below-expected tissue-blood divergence, while all gliomas exceeded expectation.

The iRepertoire nested amplicon-rescue multiplex PCR amplified TCR alpha and beta CDR3s from RNA. One entry per CDR3 protein, called by TCRdb with MiXCR from the multiplex PCR reads. The data hold thousands of distinct CDR3 sequences, with 44% observed a single time. The TCR was taken from a human donor with low-grade glioma or glioblastoma, undergoing nonglioma brain surgery, or in good health (not recorded which). The sample taken for sequencing was glioma tissue, nonneoplastic brain tissue, or PBMCs (not recorded which).

The CDR3 here is CAIGKGGQDVSYEQYF. As DNA, the CDR3 is TGTGCCATCGGGAAGGGGGGACAGGACGTATCTTACGAGCAGTACTTC. This chain links TRBV10-3 with TRBJ2-7, with 8 bases lining up with TRBD1. The CDR3 consists of 16 residues. Germline lookup yields CDR1 ENHRY and CDR2 SYGVKD. Trimming cost V 8 bases and J 4 bases; bases outside gene matches: 16.